This TCR beta chain was retrieved from a study of CD8 T cells in ankylosing spondylitis. Study-wide results and limits: The disease-linked clones had a CD8+ phenotype and low blood frequencies. Apparently characteristic of ankylosing spondylitis blood was a TCR beta motif (fewer than 10 highly homologous variants).

TCRdb re-called the 5' RACE reads through MiXCR, storing one row per CDR3 protein. This table has a few hundred thousand distinct CDR3 sequences, roughly a tenth appearing once. There are many counts of this clonotype. Its cognate antigen is unknown. The sequence derives from a male donor with ankylosing spondylitis or in good health (not recorded which). Sequencing was done on a sample of blood, either unsorted or a sorted T cell fraction (not recorded which).

The CDR3 DNA reads as TGCGCCAGCAGCCTCTGGGACGGGCGGAACACTGAAGCTTTCTTT. The encoded protein is CASSLWDGRNTEAFF. V gene TRBV5-1 combines with J gene TRBJ1-1; D possibly corresponds to TRBD1 (5 bases). The germline V gene has CDR1 SGHRS and CDR2 YFSETQ. The CDR3 is 15 amino acids. Trimming took 4 bases from V and 1 from J, leaving 14 bases between them.